These 15 T cell receptor beta chains were all obtained from the same sample, sequenced in a study of response to subunit inactivated influenza vaccine. TCRdb independently ran MiXCR on the RT-PCR reads; one entry per CDR3 protein. This table has about 530,000 distinct CDR3 sequences, about 10% appearing once. The specimen was PBMCs from blood, collected on the day of vaccination. Receptors originate from a middle-aged man who received an inactivated influenza vaccine.

J is TRBJ2-7 and V is TRBV28, with no clear D. V was pared by 7 bases and J by 6 bases, with 7 bases between. This CDR3 has 10 amino acids. Germline assignment: CDR1 MDHEN and CDR2 SYDVKM. The CDR3, as DNA: TGTGCCAGCAATTATCCCGAGCAGTACTTC. Translating gives CASNYPEQYF. The full variable domain, completed using reference TRBV28 and TRBJ2-7, is DVKVTQSSRYLVKRTGEKVFLECVQDMDHENMFWYRQDPGLGLRLIYFSYDVKMKEKGDIPEGYSVSREKKERFSLILESASTNQTSMYLCASNYPEQYFGPGTRLTVT.

The V gene is TRBV5-4, the J gene TRBJ2-5; 10 bases are a match to TRBD2. Germline values: CDR1 SGHNT, CDR2 YYREEE (reference sequence). V shed 2 bases and J 4 bases; nucleotides not matched to a gene: 5. This CDR3 contains 15 residues. This CDR3 is CASSLSSGRLETQYF. Here the CDR3 DNA reads TGTGCCAGCAGCTTATCTAGCGGGAGACTAGAGACCCAGTACTTC.

This clonotype was counted many times. The rearrangement uses TRBV5-1 and TRBJ2-1; 10 nucleotides align to TRBD2. This CDR3 spans 15 amino acids. The germline V gene encodes CDR1 SGHRS and CDR2 YFSETQ. V shed 2 bases, J shed 9 bases, and the junction held 8 bases outside the gene matches. In nucleotides, the CDR3 is TGCGCCAGCAGCTTCCTAGCGGGGGATGTGGGTGAGCAGTTCTTC. Amino acids: CASSFLAGDVGEQFF.

This clonotype was counted ten times or more. V usage is TRBV28 and J usage is TRBJ2-1, with 7 nucleotides matching TRBD2. V trimming: 3 bases; J trimming: 3 bases; junction bases outside the gene matches: 5. CDR3 size: 15 residues. Germline CDR1 and CDR2: MDHEN and SYDVKM. The CDR3 loop reads CASSFPSGDYNEQFF. The CDR3 coding sequence is TGTGCCAGCAGTTTCCCTAGCGGAGACTACAATGAGCAGTTCTTC.

This clonotype has a count of ten or more. The CDR3 DNA follows: TGCAGTGCTACCCAGAAGGGACCCTCGAGCGAGCAGTACTTC. It encodes CSATQKGPSSEQYF. The chain combines TRBV20-1 with TRBJ2-7; TRBD1 or TRBD2 may be the D gene (5 bases each). The V end was cut by 4 bases, the J end by 6 bases, with 19 bases between. Germline V gene data show CDR1 as DFQATT and CDR2 as SNEGSKA (reference sequence). This CDR3 is 14 amino acids long.

For the CDR3, the DNA is TGCAGTGGTGAACGGGGGGAGCAGTTCTTC. Translated: CSGERGEQFF. V is TRBV29-1 and J is TRBJ2-1; a weak D match, TRBD2 (6 bases). Per the germline V gene, CDR1 is SQVTM and CDR2 is ANQGSEA. The CDR3 spans 10 residues.

This clonotype appeared a few times. This sequence joins TRBV5-1 and TRBJ2-1, with 13 bases fitting TRBD2. The CDR3 runs to 20 residues. Unmatched junction bases numbered 14, after V lost 5 bases and J lost 0 bases. Germline CDR1 reads SGHRS; CDR2 reads YFSETQ. CDR3 residues: CASRYLVTSGGRSSYNEQFF. CDR3 bases: TGCGCCAGCAGATATCTGGTGACTAGCGGGGGGCGCAGCTCCTACAATGAGCAGTTCTTC.

This rearrangement joins TRBV12-3 or TRBV12-4 to TRBJ1-4, with no clear D. Trimming cost V 9 bases and J 2 bases, with 19 bases left between them. The CDR3 runs to 16 residues. The CDR3 region is CASGGGIGSTNEKLFF. The CDR3 region has the DNA TGTGCCAGTGGAGGTGGCATCGGTAGCACTAATGAAAAACTGTTTTTT.

V is TRBV25-1 and J is TRBJ1-1; the match to TRBD1 covers 7 bases. The junction had 5 bases not matched to a gene; V was cut back by 4 bases and J by 6 bases. Germline CDR1 MGHDK, CDR2 SYGVNS. This CDR3 has 13 amino acids. The CDR3 is CASSVPGTAEAFF. The CDR3 DNA reads TGTGCCAGCAGTGTTCCCGGGACAGCTGAAGCTTTCTTT.

In its sample, this clonotype was seen a few times. The chain links TRBV20-1 to TRBJ1-4, with D hard to call. Trimming shortened V by 4 bases and J by 8 bases, and 11 bases separated the two germline ends. This CDR3 has 12 amino acids. Germline CDR1 and CDR2: DFQATT and SNEGSKA (reference sequence). Here the CDR3 reads CSATGKGEKLFF. The CDR3 DNA follows: TGCAGTGCTACCGGGAAAGGCGAAAAACTGTTTTTT.

V usage is TRBV29-1 and J usage is TRBJ2-1; possible D gene TRBD1, 5 bases. Per the germline V gene, CDR1 is SQVTM and CDR2 is ANQGSEA. Between the trimmed V and J ends, which lost 4 bases and 8 bases, there was a span of 15 bases. This CDR3 contains 13 residues. The CDR3 region is CSVGGRVNYEQFF. The CDR3 coding sequence is TGCAGCGTTGGTGGCAGGGTAAACTATGAGCAGTTCTTC.

This clonotype was seen only a few times. The DNA of the CDR3 is TGTGCCAGCAGTTACTGGGACAGCTATGGCTACACCTTC. Its protein product is CASSYWDSYGYTF. The rearrangement uses TRBV6-5 and TRBJ1-2, with 7 bases that match TRBD1. V trimming: 1 base; J trimming: 4 bases; junction bases outside the gene matches: 0. The CDR3 length is 13 residues. Germline CDR1 MNHEY, CDR2 SVGAGI.

This clonotype appeared a few times. The rearrangement links TRBV7-2 to TRBJ2-7, with 10 bases aligning to TRBD2. The CDR3 covers 14 residues. Germline CDR1 SGHTA, CDR2 FQGNSA. V dropped 0 bases and J dropped 5; count of bases not matched to a gene: 1. The CDR3 region is CASSLAGLANEQYF. For the CDR3, the DNA is TGTGCCAGCAGCTTAGCGGGACTAGCGAACGAGCAGTACTTC.

In this sample, this clonotype turned up many times. The J gene is TRBJ2-1, the V gene TRBV12-3 or TRBV12-4, with D unclear. Trimming pared 4 bases from V and 10 bases from J, leaving 14 bases between. There are 13 residues in the CDR3. CDR3 coding DNA: TGTGCCAGCAGTTCCCGAGTTGACCGAGAGCAGTTCTTC. This gives the protein CASSSRVDREQFF.

In this sample, this clonotype turned up many times. This CDR3 is CAIRTGVANTGELFF. The CDR3 coding sequence is TGTGCCATTAGGACAGGAGTAGCGAACACCGGGGAGCTGTTTTTT. The chain combines TRBV10-3 with TRBJ2-2; 7 bases are a match to TRBD1. The germline gives CDR1 ENHRY, CDR2 SYGVKD. The CDR3 runs to 15 residues. J was trimmed by 0 bases and V by 9 bases; bases with no gene match: 7.